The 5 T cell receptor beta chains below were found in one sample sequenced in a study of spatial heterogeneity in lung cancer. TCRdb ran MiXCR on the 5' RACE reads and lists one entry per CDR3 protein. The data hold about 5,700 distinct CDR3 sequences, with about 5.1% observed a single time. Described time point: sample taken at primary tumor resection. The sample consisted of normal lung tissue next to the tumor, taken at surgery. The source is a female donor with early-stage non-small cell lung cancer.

The CDR3, as DNA: TGTGCCAGCTCTAGACAGTACACCTCGACAGATACGCAGTATTTT. Its translation: CASSRQYTSTDTQYF. The chain couples TRBV6-2 or TRBV6-3 to TRBJ2-3; D might be TRBD1 (5 bases). V was pared by 8 bases and J by 3 bases, with 18 bases between. The CDR3 sequence is 15 residues long. Germline V CDR1 and CDR2: MNHEY, SVGEGT.

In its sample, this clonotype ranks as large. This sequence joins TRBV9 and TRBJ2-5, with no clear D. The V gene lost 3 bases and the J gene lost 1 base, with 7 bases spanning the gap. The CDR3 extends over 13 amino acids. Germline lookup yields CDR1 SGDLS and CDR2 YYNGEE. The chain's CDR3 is CASSDPFQETQYF. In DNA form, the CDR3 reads TGTGCCAGCAGCGACCCCTTCCAAGAGACCCAGTACTTC.

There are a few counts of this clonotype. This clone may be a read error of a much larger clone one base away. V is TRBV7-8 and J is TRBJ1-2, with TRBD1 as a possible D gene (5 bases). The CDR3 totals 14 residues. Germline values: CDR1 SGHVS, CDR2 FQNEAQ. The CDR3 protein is CASSLAGDPDGYNF. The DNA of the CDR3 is TGTGCCAGCAGCTTAGCAGGGGACCCCGATGGCTACAACTTC.

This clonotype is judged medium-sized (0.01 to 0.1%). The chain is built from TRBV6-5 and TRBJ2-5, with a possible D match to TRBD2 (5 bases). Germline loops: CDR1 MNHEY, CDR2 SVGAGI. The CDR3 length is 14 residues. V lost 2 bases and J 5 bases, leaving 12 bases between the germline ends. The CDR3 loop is CASSYVDGLETQYF. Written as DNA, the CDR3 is TGTGCCAGCAGTTACGTGGACGGACTCGAGACCCAGTACTTC.

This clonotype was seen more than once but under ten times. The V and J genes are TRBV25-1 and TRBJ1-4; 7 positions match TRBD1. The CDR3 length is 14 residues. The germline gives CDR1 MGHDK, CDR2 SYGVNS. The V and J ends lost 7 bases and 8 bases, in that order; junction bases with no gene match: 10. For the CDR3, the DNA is TGTGCCAGCATTGGACAGGAGAGTTCCGAAAAACTGTTTTTT. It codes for CASIGQESSEKLFF.